This paragraph reports one TCR beta chain. Individuals drawn from 20 to 30 US areas were roughly 18 to 95 years old. Cohort assignment relied on participant-reported clinical history. The sample is drawn from a study of blood T cell repertoires in COVID-19. Across the study: PBMCs, B-cell-depleted T cells, or T cells were the source of the cDNA or gDNA that made up the material.

Germline V gives CDR1 WNHNN, CDR2 SYGVQD (reference sequence). CDR3 length equals 17 residues. The V gene lost 2 bases and the J gene lost 1 base, with 16 bases spanning the gap. Authors' data handling: Reference gene primer amplification yielded estimated nucleated cell counts. This table comes from immunoSEQ multiplex PCR, and its TCRdb copy is limited to in-frame clones, with some not included. V, J and clone size were drawn from that table, and D and trimming were deduced from the DNA. The sample holds approximately 240,000 clones, around 89% seen once. V gene TRBV10-1 combines with J gene TRBJ2-3; D unclear. The sample consisted of PBMCs or T cells enriched from blood (not recorded which). This clonotype was sampled from a woman between 18 and 29 years old in a cohort exposed to, infected with or recovered from COVID-19 (not recorded which). DNA for the CDR3: TGCGCCAGCAGTGAGCGGGTTACGTCAATGGGCACAGATACGCAGTATTTT. It is translated as CASSERVTSMGTDTQYF.